The clone carrying this T cell receptor (beta chain) was seen only once. The CDR3 covers 15 residues. CDR1 is MNHEY, CDR2 SVGAGI, per germline. The V end was cut by 6 bases, the J end by 3 bases, with 18 bases between. Membership in each cohort depended on participant-reported clinical history. Only in-frame clones appear in the TCRdb table, and some are missing; sequencing was by immunoSEQ multiplex PCR. The sample has 120,000 to 150,000 clones; about four fifths are singletons. The data are from a study of blood T cell repertoires in COVID-19. At the level of the study: Sources were T cells, B-cell-depleted T cells, or PBMCs; the material itself was cDNA or gDNA.

The sequence derives from a man in his forties or fifties with acute COVID-19. Source material: PBMCs or T cells enriched from blood (not recorded which). This chain connects TRBV6-5 to TRBJ2-7, with D unclear. CDR3 in amino acids: CASSVSWQSGYEQYF. The CDR3 DNA follows: TGTGCCAGCAGCGTTTCGTGGCAGTCGGGCTACGAGCAGTACTTC.